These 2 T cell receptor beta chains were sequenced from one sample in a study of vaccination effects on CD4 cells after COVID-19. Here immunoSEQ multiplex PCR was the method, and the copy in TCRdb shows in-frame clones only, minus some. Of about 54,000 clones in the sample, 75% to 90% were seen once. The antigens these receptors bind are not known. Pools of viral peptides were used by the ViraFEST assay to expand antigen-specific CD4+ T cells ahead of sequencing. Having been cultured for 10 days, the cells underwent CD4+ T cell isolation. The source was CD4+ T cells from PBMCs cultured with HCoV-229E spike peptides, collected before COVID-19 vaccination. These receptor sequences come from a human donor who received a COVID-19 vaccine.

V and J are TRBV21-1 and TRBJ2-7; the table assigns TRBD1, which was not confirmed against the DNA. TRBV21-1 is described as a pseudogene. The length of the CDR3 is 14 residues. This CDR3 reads CASRNGQGPHEQYV. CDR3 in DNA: TGTGCCAGCAGAAACGGACAGGGGCCCCACGAGCAGTACGTC.

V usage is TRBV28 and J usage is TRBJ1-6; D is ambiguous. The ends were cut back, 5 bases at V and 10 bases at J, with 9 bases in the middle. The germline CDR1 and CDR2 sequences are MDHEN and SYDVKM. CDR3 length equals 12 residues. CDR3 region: CASSLAISPLHF. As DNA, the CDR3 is TGTGCCAGCAGTCTAGCGATCTCACCCCTCCACTTT.